Below are 25 T cell receptor beta chains sequenced from a single sample in a study of patients and donors after allogeneic stem cell transplantation (dated by TCRdb to about 2020). Library preparation used RT-PCR. TCRdb shows the sequencer as NextSeq 550. Clones were called with MiXCR by TCRdb after fastp trimmed the public reads at Q25, and only in-frame beta chains were retained. Each entry is one CDR3 protein sequence, shown with its most common DNA and genes. For this sample there are approximately 20,000 distinct CDR3 sequences; approximately 5% appear just once. The ten largest clones add up to approximately 39% of the sample. The specimen sequenced was blood, either unsorted or a sorted T cell fraction (not recorded which). All receptors come from a human donor who was either an allogeneic HSCT recipient or a stem cell or donor lymphocyte infusion donor (not recorded which). It is not recorded whose cells these are; they may come from a transplant donor.

This clonotype was counted ten times or more. The CDR3 is CASSSGGANGELFF. The CDR3, as DNA: TGTGCCAGCAGCTCCGGGGGGGCAAACGGGGAGCTGTTTTTT. The V call is TRBV9, the J call TRBJ2-2; 8 bases line up with TRBD2. The CDR3 consists of 14 residues. Trimming took 4 bases from V and 7 from J; bases not matched to a gene: 6. CDR1 and CDR2 (germline): SGDLS, YYNGEE.

This clonotype appeared many times. This rearrangement joins TRBV12-3 or TRBV12-4 to TRBJ1-2; D is unclear. V was shortened by 2 bases and J by 8 bases, with 9 bases between the two germline ends. The CDR3 covers 12 residues. CDR3 in DNA: TGTGCCAGCAGTTTACAGTCTTCCGGCTACACCTTC. Translated: CASSLQSSGYTF.

The chain carries TRBV28 and TRBJ1-6, with TRBD1 as a possible D gene (5 bases). Deletions cut 11 bases from V and 5 bases from J, with 16 bases between. This CDR3 is built from 14 residues. Germline V gene data show CDR1 as MDHEN and CDR2 as SYDVKM. The CDR3 nucleotides read TGTGCCTCCCAGAGGGGTACGAATAATTCACCCCTCCACTTT. This gives the protein CASQRGTNNSPLHF.

This chain joins TRBV6-1 and TRBJ2-7; 10 nucleotides align to TRBD1. V dropped 5 bases and J dropped 6; count of bases not matched to a gene: 7. Germline loops: CDR1 MNHNS, CDR2 SASEGT. CDR3 length: 14 amino acids. CDR3 DNA: TGTGCCAGCAGTCCCCCGACAGGGGGCGCCGAGCAGTACTTC. Amino acid sequence: CASSPPTGGAEQYF.

This clonotype was observed at least ten times. The genes are TRBV7-9 and TRBJ1-3; D perhaps matches TRBD1 (5 bases). V was clipped by 1 base and J by 2 bases, with 15 bases between them. The CDR3 consists of 17 residues. Germline V gene sequence: CDR1 SEHNR, CDR2 FQNEAQ (reference sequence). The CDR3 reads CASSLGTISRAGNTIYF. CDR3 nucleotides: TGTGCCAGCAGCTTAGGGACAATTTCAAGGGCTGGAAACACCATATATTTT.

In DNA, the CDR3 is TGTGCCAGCAGCCCCCCGGAAGGGTTGCGGGGGAGGACAGATACGCAGTATTTT. Translating gives CASSPPEGLRGRTDTQYF. This sequence joins TRBV11-1 and TRBJ2-3; 7 nucleotides match TRBD2. The V and J ends lost 5 bases and 3 bases, in that order; junction bases with no gene match: 17. This CDR3 region has 18 residues. Germline CDR1 SGHAT, CDR2 FQDESV (reference sequence).

This clonotype was detected only a few times. The genes are TRBV6-2 or TRBV6-3 and TRBJ2-3; D is uncertain. CDR1 and CDR2 from the germline V gene are MNHEY and SVGEGT. The ends were cut back, 5 bases at V and 5 bases at J, with 8 bases in the middle. This CDR3 has 12 residues. CDR3 in amino acids: CASSRNLDTQYF. The CDR3 DNA sequence: TGTGCCAGCAGTCGGAACTTAGATACGCAGTATTTT.

This clonotype showed up many times. The V call is TRBV28, the J call TRBJ2-5, with 16 bases aligning to TRBD2. The CDR3 loop spans 15 amino acids. V was pared by 7 bases and J by 3 bases, with 2 bases of the junction left unmatched. Per germline, CDR1 MDHEN and CDR2 SYDVKM. The CDR3 region is CASMGLAGGEETQYF. CDR3 coding DNA: TGTGCCAGCATGGGACTAGCGGGAGGGGAAGAGACCCAGTACTTC. The full variable domain, in which reference TRBV28 and TRBJ2-5 provide the parts outside the CDR3, is DVKVTQSSRYLVKRTGEKVFLECVQDMDHENMFWYRQDPGLGLRLIYFSYDVKMKEKGDIPEGYSVSREKKERFSLILESASTNQTSMYLCASMGLAGGEETQYFGPGTRLLVL.

This clonotype is medium-sized by share. The V gene is TRBV7-9, the J gene TRBJ1-2, with D perhaps TRBD1 (5 bases). Germline CDR1 is SEHNR and CDR2 is FQNEAQ (reference sequence). The ends were cut back, 4 bases at V and 0 bases at J, with 15 bases in the middle. The CDR3 length is 16 residues. CDR3 coding DNA: TGTGCCAGCAGCTCCCTCGGGACTAGAACTAACTATGGCTACACCTTC. Its protein product is CASSSLGTRTNYGYTF.

This clonotype has ten or more counts. J is TRBJ1-1 and V is TRBV7-9; 7 bases are a match to TRBD1. V lost 5 bases, J lost 1 base, and 4 bases stayed unmatched. The CDR3 has 14 amino acids. Germline V gene sequence: CDR1 SEHNR, CDR2 FQNEAQ (reference sequence). CDR3 protein: CASSDRAPNTEAFF. The CDR3 nucleotides read TGTGCCAGCAGCGACAGGGCCCCGAACACTGAAGCTTTCTTT.

This clonotype was recorded at least ten times. This rearrangement joins TRBV4-1 to TRBJ2-2; TRBD1 aligns across 8 bases. This CDR3 comprises 16 residues. Trimming removed 7 bases from V and 5 bases from J; junction bases left unmatched: 12. Germline assignment: CDR1 MGHRA and CDR2 YSYEKL. The CDR3 bases are TGCGCCAGCACCCTTCGGGGGACAGGCTGGACCGGGGAGCTGTTTTTT. Protein sequence: CASTLRGTGWTGELFF.

This clonotype was counted many times. The genes are TRBV18 and TRBJ2-6; D is uncertain. Germline lookup yields CDR1 KGHSH and CDR2 LQKENI. The CDR3 is made up of 14 amino acids. Trimming left V 4 bases short and J 2 bases short, with 6 bases between. The CDR3 sequence: CASSLSTGANVLTF. The CDR3 nucleotides read TGTGCCAGCTCACTATCTACTGGGGCCAACGTCCTGACTTTC.

This clonotype was seen only a few times. This chain connects TRBV28 to TRBJ2-3, with a weak D call TRBD1 (7 bases). Trimming pared 1 base from V and 0 bases from J, leaving 8 bases between. The CDR3 is made up of 15 amino acids. The V gene's germline CDR1 is MDHEN and CDR2 SYDVKM. DNA of the CDR3: TGTGCCAGCAGTTTATCAGGGGGGAGCACAGATACGCAGTATTTT. Amino acids: CASSLSGGSTDTQYF. Drawing the rest from reference TRBV28 and TRBJ2-3, the complete variable domain is DVKVTQSSRYLVKRTGEKVFLECVQDMDHENMFWYRQDPGLGLRLIYFSYDVKMKEKGDIPEGYSVSREKKERFSLILESASTNQTSMYLCASSLSGGSTDTQYFGPGTRLTVL.

This clonotype was detected only a few times. The chain couples TRBV12-3 or TRBV12-4 to TRBJ2-6; D remains ambiguous. Trimming left V 9 bases short and J 1 base short, with 7 bases between. The CDR3 sequence is 13 residues long. CDR3 coding DNA: TGTGCCAGTGCCGATTCTGGGGCCAACGTCCTGACTTTC. Residues: CASADSGANVLTF.

The gene calls are TRBV5-8 and TRBJ2-1; 12 bases match TRBD1. After removal of 3 bases from V and 8 bases from J, the junction contained 6 bases not matched to a gene. This CDR3 spans 15 amino acids. Germline CDR1 SGHTS, CDR2 YDEGEE. The CDR3 DNA is TGTGCCAGCAGCTGGGGACAGGGGGCCTCCGATGAGCAGTTCTTC. Protein sequence: CASSWGQGASDEQFF. The variable domain in full, with the rest retrieved from reference TRBV5-8 and TRBJ2-1, is EAGVTQSPTHLIKTRGQQATLRCSPISGHTSVYWYQQALGLGLQFLLWYDEGEERNRGNFPPRFSGRQFPNYSSELNVNALELEDSALYLCASSWGQGASDEQFFGPGTRLTVL.

This clonotype was seen once. This chain uses TRBV7-2 with TRBJ1-3, with 8 bases matching TRBD1. Germline CDR1 SGHTA, CDR2 FQGNSA. CDR3 size: 17 residues. V was clipped by 4 bases and J by 0 bases; unmatched bases: 8. CDR3 nucleotide sequence: TGTGCCAGCAGCTCAGATACAGGGGGAGACTCTGGAAACACCATATATTTT. Amino acid sequence: CASSSDTGGDSGNTIYF.

This clonotype has at least ten counts. V gene TRBV6-5 combines with J gene TRBJ1-1; 8 bases align to TRBD1. The trim removed 3 bases at V and 4 bases at J, leaving 7 bases unmatched. CDR1 is MNHEY and CDR2 is SVGAGI in the germline V gene. This CDR3 contains 15 residues. The CDR3 DNA follows: TGTGCCAGCAGTTATGGACAGGGAGGGAGCACTGAAGCTTTCTTT. It codes for CASSYGQGGSTEAFF.

This clonotype was counted at least ten times. The rearrangement joins TRBV7-8 to TRBJ2-2, with 10 bases aligning to TRBD1. The ends lost 5 bases at V and 7 bases at J; junction bases unmatched: 19. The length of the CDR3 is 19 residues. The germline CDR1 and CDR2 sequences are SGHVS and FQNEAQ. CDR3 protein: CASSTPGTGARLGSGELFF. CDR3 sequence (DNA): TGTGCCAGCAGCACCCCCGGGACAGGGGCCCGTTTAGGGAGCGGGGAGCTGTTTTTT.

This clonotype was observed a few times. The gene calls are TRBV19 and TRBJ1-5; 11 bases map to TRBD1. The CDR3 loop spans 18 amino acids. Looked up from germline, CDR1 is LNHDA and CDR2 is SQIVND (reference sequence). V was pared by 4 bases and J by 1 base, with 9 bases of the junction left unmatched. The DNA of the CDR3 is TGTGCCAGTAGTAGTACCGGGACAGGGGGATTCAGCAATCAGCCCCAGCATTTT. It specifies CASSSTGTGGFSNQPQHF. Full variable domain (missing parts from reference TRBV19 and TRBJ1-5): DGGITQSPKYLFRKEGQNVTLSCEQNLNHDAMYWYRQDPGQGLRLIYYSQIVNDFQKGDIAEGYSVSREKKESFPLTVTSAQKNPTAFYLCASSSTGTGGFSNQPQHFGDGTRLSIL.

This clonotype turned up a few times. The V gene is TRBV20-1, the J gene TRBJ2-5; 12 nucleotides align to TRBD2. The CDR3 has 15 amino acids. CDR1 and CDR2 (germline): DFQATT, SNEGSKA (reference sequence). The V and J ends lost 3 bases and 2 bases, in that order; junction bases with no gene match: 4. The CDR3 loop reads CSARSSGGGQETQYF. CDR3 DNA: TGCAGTGCTAGGTCTAGCGGGGGGGGGCAAGAGACCCAGTACTTC.

This clonotype came up a few times. The chain employs TRBV6-1 and TRBJ1-1; TRBD1 matches at 9 bases. CDR1 MNHNS and CDR2 SASEGT come from the germline V gene. The CDR3 sequence is 16 residues long. J lost 6 bases, V lost 0 bases, and 8 bases had no gene match. CDR3 loop: CASSEALQGARAEAFF. The CDR3 DNA reads TGTGCCAGCAGTGAAGCGTTACAGGGGGCGCGGGCTGAAGCTTTCTTT.

J is TRBJ1-2 and V is TRBV13, with D maybe TRBD1 (6 bases). The CDR3 has 16 amino acids. V gave up 5 bases and J gave up 4 bases, with 20 bases separating them. Germline CDR1 reads PRHDT; CDR2 reads FYEKMQ (reference sequence). CDR3 sequence (DNA): TGTGCCAGCAGCACCCCCCGGGGGGGCTGGGGCTATGGCTACACCTTC. Its translation: CASSTPRGGWGYGYTF.

The table lists this clonotype with a few counts. This chain links TRBV25-1 with TRBJ2-7; possibly TRBD2 for D (5 bases). Trimming took off 7 bases at V and 1 base at J, with 14 bases between the two ends. The CDR3 length is 14 residues. CDR1 and CDR2 from the germline V gene are MGHDK and SYGVNS. The CDR3 region is CASTREGGSYEQYF. CDR3 sequence (DNA): TGTGCCAGCACCCGCGAAGGAGGTTCCTACGAGCAGTACTTC.

This clonotype was observed many times. This chain joins TRBV28 and TRBJ2-1; D possibly corresponds to TRBD1 (5 bases). There are 16 residues in the CDR3. Deletions cut 5 bases from V and 4 bases from J, with 18 bases between. Germline loops: CDR1 MDHEN, CDR2 SYDVKM. The CDR3 nucleotides are TGTGCCAGCAGTCCGGTGACAGCTTCCTTTTACAATGAGCAGTTCTTC. Its protein is CASSPVTASFYNEQFF.

The chain combines TRBV7-6 with TRBJ1-1; D gene ambiguous. The CDR3 runs to 15 residues. The germline V gene has CDR1 SGHVS and CDR2 FNYEAQ. Trimming took 5 bases from V and 5 from J, leaving 18 bases between them. Here the CDR3 reads CASSPTSSRRTEAFF. The CDR3 DNA sequence: TGTGCCAGCAGCCCTACATCTTCCAGGAGGACTGAAGCTTTCTTT.